A single sample is the source of the 15 T cell receptor beta chains below, sequenced in a study of blood T cell repertoires in COVID-19. Assay used: immunoSEQ multiplex PCR; TCRdb lists only in-frame clones, some missing. Of about 130,000 clones in the sample, approximately 74% were seen once. What was sequenced was peripheral blood. The receptors originated from a man aged 60-69 years with acute or convalescent COVID-19.

The J gene is TRBJ1-1, the V gene TRBV9, with D uncertain. V lost 0 bases, J lost 6 bases, and 15 bases lay in between. The V gene's germline CDR1 is SGDLS and CDR2 YYNGEE. This CDR3 contains 15 residues. CDR3 nucleotides: TGTGCCAGCAGCGTAGGTTACAGACAATCGGCTGAAGCTTTCTTT. Its protein is CASSVGYRQSAEAFF.

There are a few counts of this clone. The chain is built from TRBV7-9 and TRBJ2-3, with 10 nucleotides matching TRBD2. With 1 base clipped from V and 1 base from J, the junction kept 5 bases outside the gene matches. Germline values: CDR1 SEHNR, CDR2 FQNEAQ (reference sequence). The CDR3 contains 17 residues. In nucleotides, the CDR3 is TGTGCCAGCAGCTTAGGGAGGCTAGCGGGGGGCACAGATACGCAGTATTTT. It is translated as CASSLGRLAGGTDTQYF.

V gene TRBV9 combines with J gene TRBJ1-1; tentatively, D is TRBD1 (6 bases). With 6 bases removed from V and 1 base from J, the gap between germline ends came to 16 bases. CDR3 size: 15 residues. The germline V gene has CDR1 SGDLS and CDR2 YYNGEE. The CDR3 region is CASTTGGPGNTEAFF. Here the CDR3 DNA reads TGTGCCAGCACGACGGGGGGGCCAGGGAACACTGAAGCTTTCTTT.

This chain joins TRBV27 and TRBJ2-7, with 10 bases lining up with TRBD2. Germline V gives CDR1 MNHEY, CDR2 SMNVEV (reference sequence). This CDR3 comprises 17 residues. V dropped 3 bases and J dropped 2; count of bases not matched to a gene: 10. CDR3 loop: CASSFSLAGVEAYEQYF. The CDR3 nucleotides read TGTGCCAGCAGTTTTTCTCTAGCGGGAGTTGAGGCCTACGAGCAGTACTTC.

The chain couples TRBV18 to TRBJ1-2; no clear D gene. The CDR3 is 15 residues long. Germline V gene data show CDR1 as KGHSH and CDR2 as LQKENI. V was cut by 3 bases and J by 6 bases, with 17 bases left in between. The CDR3 is CASSPGAGRPDGYTF. In DNA form, the CDR3 reads TGTGCCAGCTCACCGGGTGCAGGCCGTCCGGATGGCTACACCTTC.

V gene TRBV7-8 combines with J gene TRBJ1-6; TRBD1 is a possible D gene (5 bases). The CDR3 covers 16 residues. Trimming took off 0 bases at V and 10 bases at J, with 16 bases between the two ends. Germline lookup yields CDR1 SGHVS and CDR2 FQNEAQ. The CDR3 region has the DNA TGTGCCAGCAGCTTAGCGGGCAGGGTGGGTTTGTCACCCCTCCACTTT. Its translation is CASSLAGRVGLSPLHF. The entire variable domain, with the rest obtained from reference TRBV7-8 and TRBJ1-6, is as follows: GAGVSQSPRYKVAKRGQDVALRCDPISGHVSLFWYQQALGQGPEFLTYFQNEAQLDKSGLPSDRFFAERPEGSVSTLKIQRTQQEDSAVYLCASSLAGRVGLSPLHFGNGTRLTVT.

CDR3 amino acids: CASSVEGRGNTEAFF. Written as DNA, the CDR3 is TGTGCCAGCAGCGTAGAAGGCAGGGGGAACACTGAAGCTTTCTTT. The rearrangement links TRBV9 to TRBJ1-1, with D possibly being TRBD1 (6 bases). Germline CDR1 and CDR2: SGDLS and YYNGEE. Deletions cut 0 bases from V and 1 base from J, with 10 bases between. CDR3 size: 15 residues.

The chain is built from TRBV12-3 or TRBV12-4 and TRBJ1-2, with 8 nucleotides matching TRBD1. Trimming at V came to 7 bases and at J to 8 bases, leaving 6 bases not matched to a gene. The CDR3 has 12 amino acids. CDR3 in DNA: TGTGCCAGCACCGATTCAGGGGGCGGCTACACCTTC. Translation: CASTDSGGGYTF.

The chain is built from TRBV6-5 and TRBJ2-7; TRBD2 matches at 9 bases. CDR3 length: 15 amino acids. CDR1 is MNHEY, CDR2 SVGAGI, per germline. Losses at the gene ends were 7 bases for V and 2 bases for J; bases not matched to a gene: 9. CDR3 DNA sequence: TGTGCCAGCAATCGAGCGGGAGGTGACACCTACGAGCAGTACTTC. Translated, it gives CASNRAGGDTYEQYF.

The chain joins TRBV5-1 to TRBJ1-2; 7 bases line up with TRBD1. This CDR3 contains 15 residues. Germline V gene sequence: CDR1 SGHRS, CDR2 YFSETQ. The J segment lost 3 bases and the V segment lost 4 bases, leaving 9 bases of the junction unmatched. CDR3 sequence (DNA): TGCGCCAGCAGCCAAAACCCGGGACAGTACTATGGCTACACCTTC. Its translation is CASSQNPGQYYGYTF.

The rearrangement uses TRBV7-9 and TRBJ1-1; TRBD1 matches at 7 bases. V lost 1 base to trimming and J lost 4 bases; unmatched junction nucleotides: 6. The germline V gene has CDR1 SEHNR and CDR2 FQNEAQ (reference sequence). This CDR3 is built from 15 residues. In DNA, the CDR3 is TGTGCCAGCAGCTTAGTTTGGGACAGAATCACTGAAGCTTTCTTT. This codes for CASSLVWDRITEAFF. Full variable domain (rest looked up from reference TRBV7-9 and TRBJ1-1): DTGVSQNPRHKITKRGQNVTFRCDPISEHNRLYWYRQTLGQGPEFLTYFQNEAQLEKSRLLSDRFSAERPKGSFSTLEIQRTEQGDSAMYLCASSLVWDRITEAFFGQGTRLTVV.

This clone was counted only a few times. The chain links TRBV30 to TRBJ1-6, with 7 bases identical to TRBD1. Germline trimming cut 3 bases from V and 8 bases from J; bases unmatched to any gene: 10. The germline V gene has CDR1 GTSNPN and CDR2 SVGIG (reference sequence). CDR3 size: 15 residues. The CDR3 protein is CAWRPRDSSYSPLHF. Here the CDR3 DNA reads TGTGCCTGGAGGCCCCGGGACAGTTCATATTCACCCCTCCACTTT.

The chain recombines TRBV2 with TRBJ1-6; TRBD1 matches 7 bases. The junction had 9 bases not matched to a gene; V was cut back by 5 bases and J by 5 bases. The CDR3 totals 16 residues. Germline V gene data show CDR1 as SNHLY and CDR2 as FYNNEI. The CDR3 loop is CASSTDRVSNNSPLHF. The CDR3 DNA reads TGTGCCAGCAGTACCGACAGGGTGTCGAATAATTCACCCCTCCACTTT. Full variable domain (missing parts from reference TRBV2 and TRBJ1-6): EPEVTQTPSHQVTQMGQEVILRCVPISNHLYFYWYRQILGQKVEFLVSFYNNEISEKSEIFDDQFSVERPDGSNFTLKIRSTKLEDSAMYFCASSTDRVSNNSPLHFGNGTRLTVT.

This clone was detected a few times. The chain has TRBV9 and TRBJ1-1; 7 positions match TRBD1. The J segment lost 8 bases and the V segment lost 3 bases, leaving 7 bases of the junction unmatched. Germline lookup yields CDR1 SGDLS and CDR2 YYNGEE. CDR3 length: 13 amino acids. The CDR3: CASSADRDREAFF. The CDR3 region has the DNA TGTGCCAGCAGCGCTGACCGGGACAGAGAAGCTTTCTTT.

This clone was detected once. CDR3 amino acids: CASSQDLVSSDTQYF. The CDR3 DNA is TGTGCCAGCAGCCAAGATCTAGTCTCCTCAGATACGCAGTATTTT. This chain connects TRBV14 to TRBJ2-3; D call uncertain. There are 15 residues in the CDR3. Trimming stripped 0 bases from V and 4 bases from J, with 11 bases between. Germline CDR1 is SGHDN and CDR2 is FVKESK.